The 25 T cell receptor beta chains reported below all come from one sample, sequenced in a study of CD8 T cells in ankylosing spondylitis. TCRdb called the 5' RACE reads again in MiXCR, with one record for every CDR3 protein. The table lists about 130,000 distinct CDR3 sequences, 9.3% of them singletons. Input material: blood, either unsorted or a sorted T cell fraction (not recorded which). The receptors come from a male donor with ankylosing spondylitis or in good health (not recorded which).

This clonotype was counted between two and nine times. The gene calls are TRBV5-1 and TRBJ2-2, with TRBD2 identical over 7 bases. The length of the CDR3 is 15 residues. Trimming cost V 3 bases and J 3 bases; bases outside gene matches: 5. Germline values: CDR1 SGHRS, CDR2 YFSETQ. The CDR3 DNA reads TGCGCCAGCAGCTCCCGGGAGGCCCACACCGGGGAGCTGTTTTTT. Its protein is CASSSREAHTGELFF.

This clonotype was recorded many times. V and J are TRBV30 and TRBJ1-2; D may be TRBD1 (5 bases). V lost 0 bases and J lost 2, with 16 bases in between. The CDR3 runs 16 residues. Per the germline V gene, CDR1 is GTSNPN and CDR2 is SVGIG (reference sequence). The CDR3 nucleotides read TGTGCCTGGAGTGTACGGGGCGGTACATCGAACTATGGCTACACCTTC. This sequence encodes CAWSVRGGTSNYGYTF.

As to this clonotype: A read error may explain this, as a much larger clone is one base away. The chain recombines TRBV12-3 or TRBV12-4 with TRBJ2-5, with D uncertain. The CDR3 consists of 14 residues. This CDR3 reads CASSLAGNQEAQYF. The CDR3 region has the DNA TGTGCCAGCAGTTTAGCGGGGAACCAAGAGGCCCAGTACTTC.

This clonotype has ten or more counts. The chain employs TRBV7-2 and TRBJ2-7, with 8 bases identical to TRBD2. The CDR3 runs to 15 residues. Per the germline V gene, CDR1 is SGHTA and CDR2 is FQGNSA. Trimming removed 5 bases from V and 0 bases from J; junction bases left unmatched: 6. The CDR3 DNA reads TGTGCCAGCAGCGAAATAGCGGGGAGCTCCTACGAGCAGTACTTC. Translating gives CASSEIAGSSYEQYF.

The CDR3 loop is CSTTPAGAEGYGYTF. CDR3 sequence (DNA): TGCAGCACAACCCCCGCAGGGGCGGAGGGGTATGGCTACACCTTC. The rearrangement links TRBV29-1 to TRBJ1-2; possible D gene TRBD1, 6 bases. CDR3 length: 15 amino acids. CDR1 is SQVTM, CDR2 ANQGSEA, per germline. V was clipped by 8 bases and J by 5 bases, with 24 bases between them.

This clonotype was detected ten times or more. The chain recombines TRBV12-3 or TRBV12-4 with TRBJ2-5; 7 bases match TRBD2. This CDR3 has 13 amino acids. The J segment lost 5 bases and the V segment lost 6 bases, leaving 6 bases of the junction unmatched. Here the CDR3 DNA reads TGTGCCAGCAGGAGGGAAGCGGGGGAGACCCAGTACTTC. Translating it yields CASRREAGETQYF.

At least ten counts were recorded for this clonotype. CDR3 loop: CASSPDRGRLHTQYF. In DNA, the CDR3 is TGTGCCAGCTCACCGGACAGGGGGAGGTTGCATACGCAGTATTTT. This chain links TRBV18 with TRBJ2-3; 10 nucleotides align to TRBD1. The CDR3 covers 15 residues. The trim removed 3 bases at V and 7 bases at J, leaving 7 bases unmatched. Germline CDR1 and CDR2: KGHSH and LQKENI.

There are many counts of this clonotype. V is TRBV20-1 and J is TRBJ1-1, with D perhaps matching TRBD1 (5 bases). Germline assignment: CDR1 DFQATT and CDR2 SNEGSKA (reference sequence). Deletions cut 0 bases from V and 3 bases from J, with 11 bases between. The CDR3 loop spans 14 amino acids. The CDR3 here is CSAREGREHTEAFF. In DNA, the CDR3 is TGCAGTGCTAGAGAGGGCAGGGAACACACTGAAGCTTTCTTT.

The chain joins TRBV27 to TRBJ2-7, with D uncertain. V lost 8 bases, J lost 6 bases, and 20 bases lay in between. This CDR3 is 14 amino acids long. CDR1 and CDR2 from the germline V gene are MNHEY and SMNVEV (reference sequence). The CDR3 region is CASSPRAPSGEQYF. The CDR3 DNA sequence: TGTGCCAGCTCTCCCCGGGCCCCCTCGGGCGAGCAGTACTTC.

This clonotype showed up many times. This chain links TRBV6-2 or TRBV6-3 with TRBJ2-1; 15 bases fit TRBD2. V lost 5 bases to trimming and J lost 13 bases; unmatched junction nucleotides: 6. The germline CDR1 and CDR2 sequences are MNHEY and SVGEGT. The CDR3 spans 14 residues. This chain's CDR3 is CASSRTSGRASQFF. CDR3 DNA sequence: TGTGCCAGCAGTCGGACTAGCGGGAGGGCCAGTCAGTTCTTC.

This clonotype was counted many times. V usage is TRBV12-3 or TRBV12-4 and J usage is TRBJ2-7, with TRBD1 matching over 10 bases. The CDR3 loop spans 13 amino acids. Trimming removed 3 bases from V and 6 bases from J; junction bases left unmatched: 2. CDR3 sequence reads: CASSFDRGPEQYF. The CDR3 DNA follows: TGTGCCAGCAGTTTTGACAGGGGGCCCGAGCAGTACTTC.

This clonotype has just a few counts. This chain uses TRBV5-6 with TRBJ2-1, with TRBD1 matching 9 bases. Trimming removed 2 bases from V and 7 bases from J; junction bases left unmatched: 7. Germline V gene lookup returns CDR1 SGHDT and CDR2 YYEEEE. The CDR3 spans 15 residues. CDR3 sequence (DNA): TGTGCCAGCAGCTTCGAGACAGGGGGATGGAATGAGCAGTTCTTC. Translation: CASSFETGGWNEQFF.

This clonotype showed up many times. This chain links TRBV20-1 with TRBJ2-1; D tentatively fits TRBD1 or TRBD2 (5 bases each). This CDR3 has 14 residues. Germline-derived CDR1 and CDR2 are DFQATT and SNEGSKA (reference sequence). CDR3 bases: TGCGGGGTTGGGGGTGACAGCTCCTACAATGAGCAGTTCTTC. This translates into CGVGGDSSYNEQFF.

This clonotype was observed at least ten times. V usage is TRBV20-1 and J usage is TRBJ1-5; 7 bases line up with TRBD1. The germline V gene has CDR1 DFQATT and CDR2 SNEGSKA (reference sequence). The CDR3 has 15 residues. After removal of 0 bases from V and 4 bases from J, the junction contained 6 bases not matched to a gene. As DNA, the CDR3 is TGCAGTGCTAGAGATTTCGGGACAGTTAATCAGCCCCAGCATTTT. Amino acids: CSARDFGTVNQPQHF.

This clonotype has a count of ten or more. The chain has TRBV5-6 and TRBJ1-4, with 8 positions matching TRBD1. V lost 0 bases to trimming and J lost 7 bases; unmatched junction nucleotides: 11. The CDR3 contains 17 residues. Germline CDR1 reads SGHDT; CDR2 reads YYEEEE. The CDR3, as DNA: TGTGCCAGCAGCTTGGGGCAGGGGGCCGTTGTAAGTGAAAAACTGTTTTTT. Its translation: CASSLGQGAVVSEKLFF.

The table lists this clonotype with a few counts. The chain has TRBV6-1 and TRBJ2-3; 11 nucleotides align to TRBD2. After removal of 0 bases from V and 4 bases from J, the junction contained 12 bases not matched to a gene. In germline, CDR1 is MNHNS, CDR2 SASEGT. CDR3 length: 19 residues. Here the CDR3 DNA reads TGTGCCAGCAGTGAAGCGCTTCTAAGGGCTAGCGGGAGGCCAGATACGCAGTATTTT. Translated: CASSEALLRASGRPDTQYF.

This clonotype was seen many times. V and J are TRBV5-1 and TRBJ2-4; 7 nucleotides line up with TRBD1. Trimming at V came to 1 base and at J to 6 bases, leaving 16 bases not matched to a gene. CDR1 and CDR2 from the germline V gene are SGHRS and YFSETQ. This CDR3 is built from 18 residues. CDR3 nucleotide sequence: TGCGCCAGCAGCTTGAATCTTGGTCGTGAGGGGGCGGGAAACATTCAGTACTTC. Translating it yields CASSLNLGREGAGNIQYF. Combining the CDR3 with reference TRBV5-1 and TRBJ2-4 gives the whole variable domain KAGVTQTPRYLIKTRGQQVTLSCSPISGHRSVSWYQQTPGQGLQFLFEYFSETQRNKGNFPGRFSGRQFSNSRSEMNVSTLELGDSALYLCASSLNLGREGAGNIQYFGAGTRLSVL.

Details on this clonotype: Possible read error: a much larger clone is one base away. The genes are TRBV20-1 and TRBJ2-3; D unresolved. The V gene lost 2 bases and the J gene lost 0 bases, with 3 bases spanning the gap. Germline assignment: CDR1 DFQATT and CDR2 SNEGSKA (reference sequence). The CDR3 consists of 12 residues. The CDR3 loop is CSARPSTDTQYF. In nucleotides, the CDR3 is TGCAGTGCTAGACCTAGCACAGATACGCAGTATTTT.

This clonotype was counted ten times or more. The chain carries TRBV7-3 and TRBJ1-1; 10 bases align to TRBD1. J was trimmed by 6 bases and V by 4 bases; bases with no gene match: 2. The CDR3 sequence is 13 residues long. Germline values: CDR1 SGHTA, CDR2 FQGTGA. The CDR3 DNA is TGTGCCAGCAGCTGGGACAGGGGCTCTGAAGCTTTCTTT. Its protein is CASSWDRGSEAFF.

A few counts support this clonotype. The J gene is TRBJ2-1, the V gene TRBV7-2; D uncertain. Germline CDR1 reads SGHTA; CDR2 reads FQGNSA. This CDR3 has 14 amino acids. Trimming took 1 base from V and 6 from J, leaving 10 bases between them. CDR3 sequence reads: CASSLVQVSNEQFF. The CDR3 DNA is TGTGCCAGCAGCTTAGTTCAGGTTTCCAATGAGCAGTTCTTC.

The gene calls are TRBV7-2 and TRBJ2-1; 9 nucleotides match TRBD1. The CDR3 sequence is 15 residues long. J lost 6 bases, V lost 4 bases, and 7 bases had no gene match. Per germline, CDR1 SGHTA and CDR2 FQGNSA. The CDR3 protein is CASSSRDRVINEQFF. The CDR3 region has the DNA TGTGCCAGCAGCTCCCGGGACAGGGTGATCAATGAGCAGTTCTTC.

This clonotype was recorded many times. The DNA of the CDR3 is TGTGCCAGCAGCAAAACTAGCGCCACTGTTCCCGGGGAGCTGTTTTTT. This encodes CASSKTSATVPGELFF. The chain recombines TRBV7-2 with TRBJ2-2, with 7 bases that match TRBD2. The junction had 12 bases not matched to a gene; V was cut back by 5 bases and J by 6 bases. CDR3 length equals 16 residues. Germline values: CDR1 SGHTA, CDR2 FQGNSA.

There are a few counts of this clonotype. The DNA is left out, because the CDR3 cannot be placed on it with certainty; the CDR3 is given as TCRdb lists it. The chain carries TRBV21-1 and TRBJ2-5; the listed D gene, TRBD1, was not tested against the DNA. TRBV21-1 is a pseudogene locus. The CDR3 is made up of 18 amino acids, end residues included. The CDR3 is CASSKEWGQGSSKMTQYF.

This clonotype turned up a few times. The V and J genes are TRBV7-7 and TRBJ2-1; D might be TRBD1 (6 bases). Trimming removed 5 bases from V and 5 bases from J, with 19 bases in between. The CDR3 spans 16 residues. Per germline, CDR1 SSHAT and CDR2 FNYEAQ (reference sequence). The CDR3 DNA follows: TGTGCCAGCAGCCGCAAGTACGGGACACCGGACAATGAGCAGTTCTTC. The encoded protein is CASSRKYGTPDNEQFF.

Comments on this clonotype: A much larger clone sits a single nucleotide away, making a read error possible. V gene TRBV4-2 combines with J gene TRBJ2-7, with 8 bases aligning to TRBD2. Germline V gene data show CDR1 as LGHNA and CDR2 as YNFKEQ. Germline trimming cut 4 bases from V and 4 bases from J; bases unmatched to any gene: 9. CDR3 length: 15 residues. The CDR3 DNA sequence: TGTGCCAGCAGCCGAATGTCACTAGCGGATTACGAGCAGTACTTC. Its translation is CASSRMSLADYEQYF.